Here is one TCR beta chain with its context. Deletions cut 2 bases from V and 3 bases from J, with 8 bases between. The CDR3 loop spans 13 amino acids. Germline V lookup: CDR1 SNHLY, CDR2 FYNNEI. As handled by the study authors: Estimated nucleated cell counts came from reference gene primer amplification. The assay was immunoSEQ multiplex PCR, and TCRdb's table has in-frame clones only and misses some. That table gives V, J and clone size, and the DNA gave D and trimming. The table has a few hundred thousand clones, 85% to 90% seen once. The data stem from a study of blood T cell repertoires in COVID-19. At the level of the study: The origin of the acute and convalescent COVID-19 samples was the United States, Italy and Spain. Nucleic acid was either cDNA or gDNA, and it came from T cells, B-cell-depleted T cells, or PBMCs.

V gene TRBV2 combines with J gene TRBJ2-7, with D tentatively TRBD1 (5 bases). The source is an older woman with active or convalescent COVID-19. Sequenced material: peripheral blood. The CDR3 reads CASSEQGLYEQYF. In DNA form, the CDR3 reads TGTGCCAGCAGTGAACAGGGCCTCTACGAGCAGTACTTC.